The 3 T cell receptor beta chains reported below all come from one sample, sequenced in a study of T cell changes during pregnancy in multiple sclerosis. Assay: immunoSEQ multiplex PCR; the TCRdb copy retains only in-frame clones and omits some. This table holds some 70,000 clones, almost 90% found once. Sequenced material: peripheral blood, taken after pregnancy. The receptors here all came from a female donor in good health, enrolled as a control in a pregnancy study.

This rearrangement joins TRBV18 to TRBJ2-5; D gene uncertain. From germline, CDR1 is KGHSH and CDR2 LQKENI. Trimming shortened V by 2 bases and J by 5 bases, and 6 bases separated the two germline ends. The CDR3 sequence is 12 residues long. The CDR3 region has the DNA TGTGCCAGCTCACCAGTGTCGGAGACCCAGTACTTC. The encoded protein is CASSPVSETQYF.

The chain employs TRBV5-1 and TRBJ2-2; 11 nucleotides line up with TRBD1. Per the germline V gene, CDR1 is SGHRS and CDR2 is YFSETQ. The CDR3 is 17 amino acids. V gave up 1 base and J gave up 3 bases; unmatched junction bases: 5. CDR3 in amino acids: CASSLQPGQGDTGELFF. The CDR3 DNA reads TGCGCCAGCAGCTTGCAACCGGGACAGGGGGACACCGGGGAGCTGTTTTTT.

The chain links TRBV5-6 to TRBJ1-1; possible D gene TRBD1, 5 bases. The V and J ends lost 0 bases and 7 bases respectively, with 16 bases between them. Germline V lookup: CDR1 SGHDT, CDR2 YYEEEE. The CDR3 loop spans 15 amino acids. As DNA, the CDR3 is TGTGCCAGCAGCTTGGGACGGCTTAGGGGATATGAAGCTTTCTTT. It yields the protein CASSLGRLRGYEAFF.